The next 19 T cell receptor beta chains were all read from a single sample in a study of beta chain features in type 1 diabetes. The study reverse transcribed the entire isolated RNA, so it sequenced expressed TCRB transcripts. The method was immunoSEQ multiplex PCR; TCRdb's version includes in-frame clones alone and lacks a portion of them. The sample lists around 500,000 clones, roughly an eighth seen once, with 0.045% to 0.05% in the top ten. Sequenced material: naive CD4+ T cells from blood. These receptors originate from a woman aged 18-29 years in good health.

V usage is TRBV7-8 and J usage is TRBJ2-5, with 8 nucleotides matching TRBD1. CDR1 and CDR2 from the germline V gene are SGHVS and FQNEAQ. V trimming: 2 bases; J trimming: 1 base; junction bases outside the gene matches: 6. CDR3 length: 16 amino acids. The CDR3 loop is CASSLTRQGPQETQYF. In DNA form, the CDR3 reads TGTGCCAGCAGCTTAACCCGACAGGGGCCCCAAGAGACCCAGTACTTC.

This clone turned up a few times. The J gene is TRBJ2-6, the V gene TRBV6-6; perhaps TRBD1 as D (5 bases). Germline CDR1 reads MNHNY; CDR2 reads SVGAGI (reference sequence). The CDR3 has 15 residues. Trimming pared 2 bases from V and 2 bases from J, leaving 7 bases between. CDR3 sequence: CASSYLGPGANVLTF. CDR3 in DNA: TGTGCCAGCAGTTACCTGGGGCCTGGGGCCAACGTCCTGACTTTC.

This clone was observed a few times. The rearrangement uses TRBV20-1 and TRBJ2-7; D call uncertain. From germline, CDR1 is DFQATT and CDR2 SNEGSKA (reference sequence). The CDR3 has 10 residues. Trimming removed 5 bases at V and 3 bases at J, with 5 bases between. DNA of the CDR3: TGCAGTGCTCTCATCTACGAGCAGTACTTC. It encodes CSALIYEQYF.

This chain connects TRBV7-2 to TRBJ2-7; D gene ambiguous. Germline V gene data show CDR1 as SGHTA and CDR2 as FQGNSA. The ends were cut back, 3 bases at V and 2 bases at J, with 8 bases in the middle. This CDR3 has 13 residues. CDR3 bases: TGTGCCAGCAGCTTGGCGGTTACCTACGAGCAGTACTTC. Protein: CASSLAVTYEQYF. Together with reference TRBV7-2 and TRBJ2-7, the CDR3 gives the full variable domain: GAGVSQSPSNKVTEKGKDVELRCDPISGHTALYWYRQSLGQGLEFLIYFQGNSAPDKSGLPSDRFSAERTGGSVSTLTIQRTQQEDSAVYLCASSLAVTYEQYFGPGTRLTVT.

V gene TRBV19 combines with J gene TRBJ2-3; D possibly corresponds to TRBD1 (6 bases). The V gene lost 6 bases and the J gene lost 1 base, with 11 bases spanning the gap. The CDR3 runs to 14 residues. Germline CDR1 LNHDA, CDR2 SQIVND (reference sequence). CDR3 protein: CASRSGGRTDTQYF. CDR3 coding DNA: TGTGCCAGTAGATCTGGGGGCCGCACAGATACGCAGTATTTT.

J is TRBJ2-5 and V is TRBV28, with D uncertain. The length of the CDR3 is 17 residues. The germline gives CDR1 MDHEN, CDR2 SYDVKM. The germline V and J ends were trimmed by 5 bases and 2 bases, with 21 bases remaining between them. The CDR3: CASSVTRVVKTQETQYF. The CDR3 coding sequence is TGTGCCAGCAGTGTGACCCGGGTTGTGAAGACACAAGAGACCCAGTACTTC.

This chain uses TRBV4-1 with TRBJ2-7; D could derive from TRBD1 or TRBD2 (5 bases each). The CDR3 runs 15 residues. Trimming cost V 1 base and J 2 bases, with 12 bases left between them. Germline V gene lookup returns CDR1 MGHRA and CDR2 YSYEKL. The CDR3 sequence: CASSQVRGETYEQYV. CDR3 in DNA: TGCGCCAGCAGCCAAGTACGGGGCGAAACCTACGAGCAGTACGTC.

The rearrangement uses TRBV7-2 and TRBJ2-3, with 11 bases aligning to TRBD2. This CDR3 has 16 residues. Germline V gene lookup returns CDR1 SGHTA and CDR2 FQGNSA. The ends lost 5 bases at V and 4 bases at J; junction bases unmatched: 8. The CDR3 spells CASSPDSGRAPDTQYF. The CDR3 DNA follows: TGTGCCAGCAGCCCAGATAGCGGGAGGGCCCCAGATACGCAGTATTTT.

This clone was detected only a few times. The rearrangement joins TRBV30 to TRBJ2-7, with a possible D match to TRBD1 (6 bases). Trimming removed 7 bases from V and 3 bases from J, with 13 bases in between. The CDR3 contains 12 residues. Germline CDR1 and CDR2: GTSNPN and SVGIG (reference sequence). The chain's CDR3 is CASVGQYYEQYF. The CDR3 coding sequence is TGTGCCTCAGTGGGACAATACTACGAGCAGTACTTC.

The chain has TRBV9 and TRBJ1-3; D not certain. The ends were cut back, 3 bases at V and 4 bases at J, with 11 bases in the middle. Germline lookup yields CDR1 SGDLS and CDR2 YYNGEE. The CDR3 totals 14 residues. The CDR3 region is CASSANRLGNTIYF. The CDR3 coding sequence is TGTGCCAGCAGCGCGAACAGACTGGGAAACACCATATATTTT. The full variable domain, completed using reference TRBV9 and TRBJ1-3, is DSGVTQTPKHLITATGQRVTLRCSPRSGDLSVYWYQQSLDQGLQFLIQYYNGEERAKGNILERFSAQQFPDLHSELNLSSLELGDSALYFCASSANRLGNTIYFGEGSWLTVV.

This clone has just a few counts. The J gene is TRBJ2-1, the V gene TRBV14; 11 bases line up with TRBD2. CDR1 and CDR2 (germline): SGHDN, FVKESK. J was trimmed by 9 bases and V by 1 base; bases with no gene match: 5. This CDR3 spans 15 amino acids. The CDR3 nucleotides read TGTGCCAGCAGCCAAGGCCTAGCGGGAGGAGGTGAGCAGTTCTTC. The encoded protein is CASSQGLAGGGEQFF.

This chain uses TRBV11-2 with TRBJ2-5; possibly TRBD2 for D (5 bases). The V end was cut by 3 bases, the J end by 2 bases, with 7 bases between. The CDR3 length is 13 residues. Germline CDR1 reads SGHAT; CDR2 reads FQNNGV. For the CDR3, the DNA is TGTGCCAGCAGCTTTGGGAGTCAAGAGACCCAGTACTTC. Protein sequence: CASSFGSQETQYF.

The sample holds a few counts of this clone. The same CDR3 also results from other DNA sequences found in this sample. The chain couples TRBV4-2 to TRBJ2-3; D remains ambiguous. Germline values: CDR1 LGHNA, CDR2 YNFKEQ. The CDR3 contains 14 residues. Trimming removed 4 bases at V and 6 bases at J, with 14 bases between. The CDR3: CASSLGVYGDTQYF. CDR3 DNA: TGTGCCAGCAGCCTGGGTGTGTATGGGGATACGCAGTATTTT.

This clone has more than one count but fewer than ten. The V gene is TRBV4-3, the J gene TRBJ2-5; D is unclear. The CDR3 has 14 amino acids. Germline lookup yields CDR1 LGHNA and CDR2 YSLEER. V lost 0 bases, J lost 5 bases, and 10 bases lay in between. The CDR3 DNA is TGCGCCAGCAGCCAAGATCTGGGGATGGAGACCCAGTACTTC. It translates to CASSQDLGMETQYF.

V usage is TRBV11-3 and J usage is TRBJ1-4, with D uncertain. In germline, CDR1 is SGHNT, CDR2 YENEEA. The CDR3 is 15 amino acids. Trimming took 1 base from V and 7 from J, leaving 13 bases between them. The chain's CDR3 is CASSLGETESEKLFF. The CDR3 DNA sequence: TGTGCCAGCAGCTTAGGCGAAACGGAGAGTGAAAAACTGTTTTTT.

This rearrangement joins TRBV18 to TRBJ2-7, with 7 bases matching TRBD1. From germline, CDR1 is KGHSH and CDR2 LQKENI. The V segment lost 6 bases and the J segment 7 bases; nucleotides outside the gene matches: 6. This CDR3 is built from 12 residues. The CDR3 is CASSATGNEQYV. In DNA form, the CDR3 reads TGTGCCAGCTCGGCGACAGGGAATGAGCAGTACGTC.

The chain recombines TRBV5-6 with TRBJ2-7; D may correspond to TRBD1 or TRBD2 (6 bases each). Trimming stripped 4 bases from V and 3 bases from J, with 14 bases between. The CDR3 loop spans 14 amino acids. Germline V gene sequence: CDR1 SGHDT, CDR2 YYEEEE. The CDR3 protein is CASSPEGRGYEQYF. CDR3 nucleotide sequence: TGTGCCAGCAGCCCGGAGGGCAGGGGCTACGAGCAGTACTTC. The full variable domain, rest sourced from reference TRBV5-6 and TRBJ2-7, is DAGVTQSPTHLIKTRGQQVTLRCSPKSGHDTVSWYQQALGQGPQFIFQYYEEEERQRGNFPDRFSGHQFPNYSSELNVNALLLGDSALYLCASSPEGRGYEQYFGPGTRLTVT.

The table lists this clone with a few counts. The chain's CDR3 is CASSLQGETEAFF. In nucleotides, the CDR3 is TGTGCCAGCAGCTTACAAGGGGAAACTGAAGCTTTCTTT. This chain links TRBV7-9 with TRBJ1-1; maybe TRBD1 (5 bases). Trimming stripped 2 bases from V and 5 bases from J, with 9 bases between. The CDR3 consists of 13 residues. The germline CDR1 and CDR2 sequences are SEHNR and FQNEAQ (reference sequence).

In its sample, this clone was seen a few times. This rearrangement joins TRBV4-3 to TRBJ2-7; D not resolved. V lost 3 bases and J lost 6, with 3 bases in between. The CDR3 spans 10 residues. The germline V gene encodes CDR1 LGHNA and CDR2 YSLEER. DNA for the CDR3: TGCGCCAGCAGCCAGGGCGAGCAGTACGTC. Translation: CASSQGEQYV.